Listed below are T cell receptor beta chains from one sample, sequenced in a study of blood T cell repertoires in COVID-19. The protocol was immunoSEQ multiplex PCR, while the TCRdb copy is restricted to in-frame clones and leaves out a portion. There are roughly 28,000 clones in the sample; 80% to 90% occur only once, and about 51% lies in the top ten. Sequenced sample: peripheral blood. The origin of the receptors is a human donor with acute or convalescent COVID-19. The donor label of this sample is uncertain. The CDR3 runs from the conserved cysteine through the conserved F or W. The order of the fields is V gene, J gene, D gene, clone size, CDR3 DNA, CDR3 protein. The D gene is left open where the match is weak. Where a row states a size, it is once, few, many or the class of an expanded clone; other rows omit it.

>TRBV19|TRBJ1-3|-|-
TGTGCCAGTACCGACATTCCAGGGATACCTGGAAACACCATATATTTT
CASTDIPGIPGNTIYF
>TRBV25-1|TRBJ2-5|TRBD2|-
TGTGCCAGCAGTATAGCGGGCACAGAGACCCAGTACTTC
CASSIAGTETQYF
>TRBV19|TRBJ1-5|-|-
TGTGCCAGTAGTATAGACAGGGGCTCTAATCAGCCCCAGCATTTT
CASSIDRGSNQPQHF
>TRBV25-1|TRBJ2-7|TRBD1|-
TGTGCCAGCAGTGACGACAGGGGGACGGGCTCCTACGAGCAGTACTTC
CASSDDRGTGSYEQYF
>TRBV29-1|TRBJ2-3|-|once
TGCAGCGTTGCCAAGCTAGCGCTTGGCACAGATACGCAGTATTTT
CSVAKLALGTDTQYF
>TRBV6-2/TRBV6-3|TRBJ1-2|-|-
TGTGCCAGCAGCCAACCGCCCCTAGGCTGGCACACCTTC
CASSQPPLGWHTF
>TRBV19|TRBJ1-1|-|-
TGTGCCAGTAGTATTGTCGGGGTGGGAGACACTGAAGCTTTCTTT
CASSIVGVGDTEAFF
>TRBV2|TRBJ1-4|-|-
TGTGCCAGCAGTGCCCAGGACAGCAATAATGAAAAACTGTTTTTT
CASSAQDSNNEKLFF
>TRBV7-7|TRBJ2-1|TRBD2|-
TGTGCTAGCAGCGCGAACCCCACTAGCGGGAGGGCCGGATCCTACAATGAGCAGTTCTTC
CASSANPTSGRAGSYNEQFF
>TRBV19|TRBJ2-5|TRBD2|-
TGTGCCAGTAGTGTGGGACTAGAAGAGACCCAGTACTTC
CASSVGLEETQYF
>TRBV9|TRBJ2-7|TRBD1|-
TGTGCCAGCAGCGTGGGGACAGGGGTCTACGAGCAGTACTTC
CASSVGTGVYEQYF
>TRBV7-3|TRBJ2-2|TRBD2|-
TGTGCCAGCAGCCCCCCTAGCGGGATGACTAGCGGGGAGCTGTTTTTT
CASSPPSGMTSGELFF
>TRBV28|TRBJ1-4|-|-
TGTGCCAGCAGACCGGGACTGTACTCAACTAATGAAAAACTGTTTTTT
CASRPGLYSTNEKLFF
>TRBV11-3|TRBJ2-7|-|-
TGTGCCAGCAGCTTAGGAGATTCCTACGAGCAGTACTTC
CASSLGDSYEQYF
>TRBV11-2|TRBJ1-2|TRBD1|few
TGTGCCAGCAGCTCGCTACAGGGGGCGGCGGGAGGCTACACCTTC
CASSSLQGAAGGYTF
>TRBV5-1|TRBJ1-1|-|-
TGCGCCAGCAGGGTGGGTCAGGGGAAGAACACTGAAGCTTTCTTT
CASRVGQGKNTEAFF
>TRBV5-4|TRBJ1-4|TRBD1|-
TGTGCCAGCAGCTTGAAGGGGGCTACTAATGAAAAACTGTTTTTT
CASSLKGATNEKLFF
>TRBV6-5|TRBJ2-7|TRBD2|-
TGTGCCAGCAGCGCCCCGGGACTAGCTAGAGGCGAGCAGTACTTC
CASSAPGLARGEQYF
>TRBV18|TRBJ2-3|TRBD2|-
TGTGCCAGCTCACAGGGACTAGCGGTCACAGATACGCAGTATTTT
CASSQGLAVTDTQYF
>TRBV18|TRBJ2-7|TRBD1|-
TGTGCCAGCTCACGGGACAGGGTGAGACTCGAGCAGTACTTC
CASSRDRVRLEQYF
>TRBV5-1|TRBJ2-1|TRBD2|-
TGCGCCAGCAGCGAGACTAGCGGCCCCTACAATGAGCAGTTCTTC
CASSETSGPYNEQFF
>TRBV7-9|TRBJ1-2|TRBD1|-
TGTGCCAGCAGCTTAGAGGGGGCAAATGGCTACACCTTC
CASSLEGANGYTF
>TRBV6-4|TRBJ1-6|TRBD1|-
TGTGCCAGCAGTTCAGAGCAGGGGGTTGGTTCACCCCTCCACTTT
CASSSEQGVGSPLHF
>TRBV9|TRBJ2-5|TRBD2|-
TGTGCCAGCAGCGTAGGTCTAGCGGGGGAGGGGGAGACCCAGTACTTC
CASSVGLAGEGETQYF
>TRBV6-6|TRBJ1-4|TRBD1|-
TGTGCCAGCAGCCTTTTAGACAGGGATAATGAAAAACTGTTTTTT
CASSLLDRDNEKLFF
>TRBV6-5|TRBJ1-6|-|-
TGTGCCAGCAGTTACTCGGCAGGGAGGGATAATTCACCCCTCCACTTT
CASSYSAGRDNSPLHF
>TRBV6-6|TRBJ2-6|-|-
TGTGCCAGCAGCTTTCGAGGCACTGGGGCCAACGTCCTGACTTTC
CASSFRGTGANVLTF
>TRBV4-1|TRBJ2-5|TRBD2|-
TGCGCCAGCAGCCAAGATGGTGGTCGGGGGGGGAAGACCCAGTACTTC
CASSQDGGRGGKTQYF
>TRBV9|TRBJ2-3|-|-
TGTGCCAGCAGCGTAGGTCGGGGCACAGATACGCAGTATTTT
CASSVGRGTDTQYF
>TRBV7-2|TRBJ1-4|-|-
TGTGCCAGCAGCTTAGAGGCGGGGGGAGGTGAAAAACTGTTTTTT
CASSLEAGGGEKLFF
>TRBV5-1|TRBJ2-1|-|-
TGCGCCAGCAGCCAGGGACAAGGGAACTACAATGAGCAGTTCTTC
CASSQGQGNYNEQFF
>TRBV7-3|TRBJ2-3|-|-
TGTGCCAGCAGCGCAACAGGGTCAGATACGCAGTATTTT
CASSATGSDTQYF
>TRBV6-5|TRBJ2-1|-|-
TGTGCCAGCAGTTACTCCGGGGATGACAATGAGCAGTTCTTC
CASSYSGDDNEQFF
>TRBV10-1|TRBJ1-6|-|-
TGCGCCCCCGCCGAGGGTATGGAGTATTCACCCCTCCACTTT
CAPAEGMEYSPLHF
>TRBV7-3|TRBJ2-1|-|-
TGTGCCAGCAGCTTAACTTCCATCAATGAGCAGTTCTTC
CASSLTSINEQFF
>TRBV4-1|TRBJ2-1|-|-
TGCGCCAGCAGCCAAGCGTTACCGCGGGTGGGTAATGAGCAGTTCTTC
CASSQALPRVGNEQFF
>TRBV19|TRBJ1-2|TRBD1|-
TGTGCCAGTAGTGCCGACAGGGCAGGCTACACCTTC
CASSADRAGYTF
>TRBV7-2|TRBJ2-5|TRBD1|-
TGTGCCAGCAGCCCTCGACAGGGGGCAGGGCAAGAGACCCAGTACTTC
CASSPRQGAGQETQYF
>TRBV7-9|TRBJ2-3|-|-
TGTGCCACTACTGCGAGATATAGCACAGATACGCAGTATTTT
CATTARYSTDTQYF